Reported below is one T cell receptor beta chain. Sequenced by immunoSEQ multiplex PCR; TCRdb stores in-frame clones only, minus some. Of some 100,000 clones in the sample, roughly nine tenths were seen once. The data originate from a study of blood T cell repertoires in COVID-19. The sequencing sample was made of peripheral blood. The sequence derives from a human donor with active COVID-19. The donor label of this sample is uncertain.

The CDR3 bases are TGTGCCAGCAGACCGAATCGGTACGAGCAGTACTTC. It encodes CASRPNRYEQYF. This chain links TRBV11-2 with TRBJ2-7; D is unclear. Trimming stripped 6 bases from V and 4 bases from J, with 10 bases between. The CDR3 contains 12 residues. Germline-derived CDR1 and CDR2 are SGHAT and FQNNGV.